Each of the 13 T cell receptor beta chains below was sequenced from the same sample in a study of CXCR3-negative and CXCR3-positive naive CD8 T cells. Preparation of TRB cDNA libraries relied on 5' RACE carrying UMI labels. TCRdb reprocessed the 5' RACE reads and stores each CDR3 protein as one record, lacking DNA. Its table records roughly 24,000 distinct CDR3 sequences. Sequencing was carried out using memory CD8+ T cells from blood. The receptor source for this set is a human donor in good health. Some clones in this sample may be carry-over from other donors' samples.

V gene TRBV6-4 combines with J gene TRBJ1-1; TCRdb picks TRBD1, but there is no DNA to check that call. CDR1 is MRHNA and CDR2 is SNTAGT in the germline V gene. This CDR3 is built from 14 residues. CDR3 sequence reads: CASSPGTGGGEAFF.

The chain has TRBV4-3 and TRBJ1-1; TCRdb's assignment of TRBD1 cannot be checked, as there is no DNA. This CDR3 contains 17 residues. The germline V gene has CDR1 LGHNA and CDR2 YSLEER. The CDR3 here is CASSQDFGGGLDTEAFF.

The CDR3 here is CASSYPNPGGTENTEAFF. The chain recombines TRBV6-5 with TRBJ1-1; TCRdb outputs TRBD1, but without DNA this stays unchecked. Per the germline V gene, CDR1 is MNHEY and CDR2 is SVGAGI. The CDR3 totals 18 residues.

This chain links TRBV5-5 with TRBJ2-1; with no DNA, the TCRdb D assignment of TRBD1 cannot be verified. The CDR3 totals 12 residues. CDR1 SGHKS and CDR2 YYEKEE come from the germline V gene (reference sequence). CDR3 sequence: CASSLVGDEQFF.

The rearrangement joins TRBV20-1 to TRBJ2-7; no DNA is available, so the TRBD2 call from TCRdb remains unchecked. CDR1 is DFQATT and CDR2 is SNEGSKA in the germline V gene (reference sequence). This CDR3 comprises 16 residues. This CDR3 is CSAEGLAGGWAYEQYF.

The chain links TRBV29-1 to TRBJ1-1; TCRdb returns TRBD1, unconfirmable since there is no DNA. CDR1 SQVTM and CDR2 ANQGSEA come from the germline V gene. The CDR3 runs to 14 residues. The CDR3 region is CSTRGPGEDTEAFF.

The chain is built from TRBV4-3 and TRBJ2-6; lacking DNA, the TRBD1 call made by TCRdb goes unchecked. In germline, CDR1 is LGHNA, CDR2 YSLEER. This CDR3 spans 18 amino acids. CDR3 sequence reads: CASSQAETGESGANVLTF.

J is TRBJ2-7 and V is TRBV7-9. This CDR3 has 12 residues. Germline loops: CDR1 SEHNR, CDR2 FQNEAQ (reference sequence). The CDR3 spells CASSPRGLDAYF.

The chain joins TRBV28 to TRBJ2-1; TCRdb designates TRBD1, a call that cannot be tested without DNA. CDR3 length equals 17 residues. Germline V gives CDR1 MDHEN, CDR2 SYDVKM. The CDR3 here is CASSFPPYRTGLNEQFF. The complete variable domain, with remaining parts taken from reference TRBV28 and TRBJ2-1, reads DVKVTQSSRYLVKRTGEKVFLECVQDMDHENMFWYRQDPGLGLRLIYFSYDVKMKEKGDIPEGYSVSREKKERFSLILESASTNQTSMYLCASSFPPYRTGLNEQFFGPGTRLTVL.

The chain has TRBV20-1 and TRBJ1-2; TCRdb names TRBD1, which stays unverified in the absence of DNA. This CDR3 is 14 amino acids long. CDR1 and CDR2 from the germline V gene are DFQATT and SNEGSKA (reference sequence). This CDR3 reads CSATGSEPNYGYTF.

V gene TRBV5-1 combines with J gene TRBJ1-2. CDR1 and CDR2 (germline): SGHRS, YFSETQ. CDR3 length: 12 residues. CDR3 region: CASSFLGDGYTF.

The rearrangement links TRBV6-2 or TRBV6-3 to TRBJ1-4. The germline V gene has CDR1 MNHEY and CDR2 SVGEGT. This CDR3 is built from 14 residues. CDR3 sequence: CASSYSEDSGKLFF.

The rearrangement uses TRBV7-9 and TRBJ2-6. This CDR3 contains 20 residues. Germline V gene sequence: CDR1 SEHNR, CDR2 FQNEAQ (reference sequence). The CDR3 spells CASSLALRGLRHPGANVLTF.